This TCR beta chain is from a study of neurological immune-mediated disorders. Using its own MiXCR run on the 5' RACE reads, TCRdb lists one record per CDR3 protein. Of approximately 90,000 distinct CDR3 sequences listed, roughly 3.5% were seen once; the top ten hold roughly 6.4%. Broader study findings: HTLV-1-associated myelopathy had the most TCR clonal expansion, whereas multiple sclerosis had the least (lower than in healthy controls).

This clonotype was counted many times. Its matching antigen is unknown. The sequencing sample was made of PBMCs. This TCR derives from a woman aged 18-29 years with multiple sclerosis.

CDR3 sequence (DNA): TGTGCCAGCAGCTTGGGGCGCGGAGAGCAGTACTTC. This codes for CASSLGRGEQYF. This chain connects TRBV7-9 to TRBJ2-7; a weak D match, TRBD1 (5 bases). This CDR3 has 12 amino acids. CDR1 SEHNR and CDR2 FQNEAQ come from the germline V gene (reference sequence). The V and J ends lost 3 bases and 7 bases respectively, with 10 bases between them.